What follows describes a single T cell receptor (beta chain). With 60 Vbeta and 13 Jbeta primers, the PCR was carried out. Sequencing used immunoSEQ multiplex PCR; TCRdb keeps in-frame clones, though not all of them. This sample has roughly 170,000 clones, with roughly 88% found just once. Trimming pared 5 bases from V and 0 bases from J, leaving 17 bases between. This CDR3 has 16 residues. Germline CDR1 SGHNT, CDR2 YENEEA. This sample was included in a study of cytomegalovirus exposure and HLA in healthy donors. This TCR derives from a girl aged 2-9 years in good health and CMV-seropositive. This chain links TRBV11-3 with TRBJ2-7; possible D gene TRBD1, 5 bases. Sample: PBMCs. The CDR3 region is CASSPPGSKNSYEQYF. Written as DNA, the CDR3 is TGTGCCAGCAGCCCCCCAGGGTCCAAAAACTCCTACGAGCAGTACTTC.